The clone carrying this T cell receptor (beta chain) has only a few counts. Only in-frame clones appear in the TCRdb table, and some are missing; sequencing was by immunoSEQ multiplex PCR. The table lists 10,000 or so clones, around 69% of them singletons. This sample's treatment: randomized to nivolumab then ipilimumab (arm A) or the reverse (arm B). None of the patients previously received DNA-damaging chemotherapy. Live CD3+CD8+ CD19− CD56− cells were sorted from PBMCs. These data are taken from a study of sequential checkpoint blockade in melanoma. Looking at the study overall: Patients were randomized 1:1 to nivolumab-then-ipilimumab or ipilimumab-then-nivolumab first-line.

The V segment lost 3 bases and the J segment 7 bases; nucleotides outside the gene matches: 8. Germline V CDR1 and CDR2: MDHEN, SYDVKM. The length of the CDR3 is 16 residues. The receptor comes from a human donor with melanoma. This chain joins TRBV28 and TRBJ2-1; 11 bases line up with TRBD1. Specimen: CD8+ T cells sorted from blood (inferred from file names), collected from a patient given nivolumab and ipilimumab in sequence. As DNA, the CDR3 is TGTGCCAGCAGTTTCCTGGGACAGGGGGGGAGGAATGAGCAGTTCTTC. Translated, it gives CASSFLGQGGRNEQFF.